This T cell receptor (beta chain) was captured by sequencing in a study of cytomegalovirus exposure and HLA in healthy donors. The study's findings and limits: Relative to equally common others, HLA-associated TCR beta chains showed greater clonal expansion in a later analysis. As a later analysis showed, several of the most significant clusters appeared to be linked to common viral pathogens. Looking again later, the authors saw that most CMV-associated TCR beta chains seemed HLA-restricted.

Both 60 Vbeta primers and 13 Jbeta primers went into the PCR. Only in-frame clones appear in the TCRdb table, and some are missing; sequencing was by immunoSEQ multiplex PCR. This table holds around 130,000 clones, around 85% found once. Notes on this clone: The antigen is unknown.

The ends lost 5 bases at V and 3 bases at J; junction bases unmatched: 7. The CDR3 covers 16 residues. The germline V gene encodes CDR1 SGHVS and CDR2 FNYEAQ. The TCR originated in a man younger than 40 in good health and CMV-seronegative. The sequenced sample was PBMCs. V is TRBV7-6 and J is TRBJ2-3; TRBD2 agrees at 11 bases. The CDR3 protein is CASSPLAGGRTDTQYF. For the CDR3, the DNA is TGTGCCAGCAGCCCCTTAGCGGGGGGGAGGACAGATACGCAGTATTTT. Full variable domain (rest looked up from reference TRBV7-6 and TRBJ2-3): GAGVSQSPRYKVTKRGQDVALRCDPISGHVSLYWYRQALGQGPEFLTYFNYEAQQDKSGLPNDRFSAERPEGSISTLTIQRTEQRDSAMYRCASSPLAGGRTDTQYFGPGTRLTVL.